This TCR beta chain was observed in a study of blood T cell repertoires in COVID-19. TCRdb's table, derived via immunoSEQ multiplex PCR, lists solely in-frame clones and lacks some. The table includes roughly 190,000 clones, about 80% detected once. Trimming took 2 bases from V and 7 from J; bases not matched to a gene: 6. The CDR3 covers 15 residues. CDR1 and CDR2 (germline): SGHDT, YYEEEE. This clone was picked up one time. V gene TRBV5-6 combines with J gene TRBJ2-1; 10 bases are a match to TRBD1. The sequencing sample was made of peripheral blood. The receptor's source is a woman aged 45-60 years with active or convalescent COVID-19. CDR3 residues: CASSFRQGAGNEQFF. CDR3 DNA sequence: TGTGCCAGCAGCTTCCGACAGGGGGCGGGGAATGAGCAGTTCTTC.